This T cell receptor (beta chain) was documented in a study of blood T cell repertoires in COVID-19. Study as a whole: From T cells, B-cell-depleted T cells, or PBMCs came the material, which was cDNA or gDNA.

Individuals aged roughly 18 to 95 years were recruited from roughly 22 US areas. Cohort assignment relied on participant-reported clinical history. Sequencing used immunoSEQ multiplex PCR; TCRdb keeps in-frame clones, though not all of them. The profile covers around 200,000 clones, with 86% appearing a single time and 5% to 7% taken by the ten largest. There are 12 residues in the CDR3. The V segment lost 5 bases and the J segment 12 bases; nucleotides outside the gene matches: 8. Germline V gene lookup returns CDR1 SGHRS and CDR2 YFSETQ. This clone came up a few times. The chain uses TRBV5-1 and TRBJ2-1; TRBD2 aligns across 7 bases. This clonotype was obtained from a middle-aged man with acute COVID-19. Sequencing input: PBMCs or T cells enriched from blood (not recorded which). The DNA of the CDR3 is TGCGCCAGCAGTTCTACTGCGGGAGTGCAGTTCTTC. Its protein product is CASSSTAGVQFF.